This TCR beta chain was recorded in a study of beta chain features in type 1 diabetes. Every isolated RNA sample was fully reverse transcribed, so sequencing captured expressed TCRB transcripts. Sequencing used immunoSEQ multiplex PCR; TCRdb keeps in-frame clones, though not all of them. The table shows just over 450,000 clones, with approximately 30% occurring only once. After removal of 8 bases from V and 3 bases from J, the junction contained 5 bases not matched to a gene. Germline assignment: CDR1 LGHNA and CDR2 YNFKEQ. The CDR3 runs to 15 residues. The rearrangement links TRBV4-2 to TRBJ2-2; 11 bases align to TRBD2. The sample taken for sequencing was naive CD4+ T cells from blood. The sequence was obtained from a young man in good health. The CDR3 region has the DNA TGTGCCAGCGGTCGACTAGCGGGGTACACCGGGGAGCTGTTTTTT. Protein: CASGRLAGYTGELFF.